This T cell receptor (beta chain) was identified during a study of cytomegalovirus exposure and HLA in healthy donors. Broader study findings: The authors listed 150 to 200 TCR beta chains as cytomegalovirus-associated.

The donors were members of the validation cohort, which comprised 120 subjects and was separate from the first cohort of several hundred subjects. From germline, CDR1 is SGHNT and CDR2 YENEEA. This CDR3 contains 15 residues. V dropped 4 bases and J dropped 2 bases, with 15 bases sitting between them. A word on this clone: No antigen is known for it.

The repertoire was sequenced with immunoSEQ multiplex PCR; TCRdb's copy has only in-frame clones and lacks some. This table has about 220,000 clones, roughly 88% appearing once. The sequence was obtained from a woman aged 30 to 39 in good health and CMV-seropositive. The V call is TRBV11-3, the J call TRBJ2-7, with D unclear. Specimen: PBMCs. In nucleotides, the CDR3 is TGTGCCAGCAGCTCAATTACCGGGCCGACCTACGAGCAGTACTTC. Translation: CASSSITGPTYEQYF. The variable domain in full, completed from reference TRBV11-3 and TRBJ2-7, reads EAGVVQSPRYKIIEKKQPVAFWCNPISGHNTLYWYLQNLGQGPELLIRYENEEAVDDSQLPKDRFSAERLKGVDSTLKIQPAELGDSAVYLCASSSITGPTYEQYFGPGTRLTVT.